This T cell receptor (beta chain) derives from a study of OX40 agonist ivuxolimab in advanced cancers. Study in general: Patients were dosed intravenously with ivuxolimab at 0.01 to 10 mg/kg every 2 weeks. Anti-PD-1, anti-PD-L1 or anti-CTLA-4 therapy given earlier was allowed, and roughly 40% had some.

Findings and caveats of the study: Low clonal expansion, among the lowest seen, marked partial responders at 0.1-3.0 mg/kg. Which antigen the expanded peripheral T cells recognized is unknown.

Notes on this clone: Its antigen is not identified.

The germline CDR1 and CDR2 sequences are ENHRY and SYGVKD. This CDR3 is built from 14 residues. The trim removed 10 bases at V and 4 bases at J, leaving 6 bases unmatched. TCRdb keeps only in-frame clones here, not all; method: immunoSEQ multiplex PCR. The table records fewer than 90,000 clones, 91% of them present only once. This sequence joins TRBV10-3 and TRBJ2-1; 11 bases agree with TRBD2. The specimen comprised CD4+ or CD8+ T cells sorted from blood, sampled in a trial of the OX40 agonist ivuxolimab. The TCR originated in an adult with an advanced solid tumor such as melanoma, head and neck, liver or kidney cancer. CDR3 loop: CATGGTSGYNEQFF. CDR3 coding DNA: TGTGCCACTGGAGGGACTAGCGGATACAATGAGCAGTTCTTC.